This section outlines one TCR beta chain sequence together with its context. The sample belongs to a study of blood T cell repertoires in COVID-19. Study-level background: The origin of the acute and convalescent COVID-19 samples was the United States, Italy and Spain. PBMCs, B-cell-depleted T cells, or T cells provided the cDNA or gDNA that made up the material.

Study processing details: Nucleated cell counts were estimated from reference gene primer amplification. Produced via immunoSEQ multiplex PCR; TCRdb's table is partial and in-frame only. The V and J calls and clone size come from that table; D and trimming were worked out from the DNA. Of around 110,000 clones detected, 82% appear once; the ten largest clones hold approximately 7%. Germline V gene data show CDR1 as SGHNT and CDR2 as YENEEA. The V gene lost 5 bases and the J gene lost 3 bases, with 14 bases spanning the gap. This CDR3 region has 15 residues. This receptor was taken from a man aged 65 to 79 with active or convalescent COVID-19. The sequenced sample consisted of peripheral blood. The chain couples TRBV11-3 to TRBJ2-4; D perhaps matches TRBD2 (6 bases). Here the CDR3 DNA reads TGTGCCAGCAGCATCCGGGGGAGGCTCAAAAACATTCAGTACTTC. Protein product: CASSIRGRLKNIQYF.